This entry is about one TCR beta chain. Its antigen is unknown. Profiles of TCR beta VDJ and CDR3 were generated from a genomic DNA template. TCRdb reprocessed the reads via MiXCR and lists one record per CDR3 protein. The sample lists 150,000 to 200,000 distinct CDR3 sequences; less than 60% were seen once. The data stem from a study of CD8+CD57+ T cells in acquired aplastic anemia. Background on the study: Sorting CD4+ and CD8+ cells gave DNA averaging approximately 3 ug. Findings of the study overall: Between the patient and control groups, CD8+ Simpson's diversity did not differ significantly. Approximately 28 CD8+ CDR3 sequences were shared between patients and controls.

Those patients picked for sequencing had displayed CD8+CD57+ cell expansion on flow cytometry. Patients were therapy-naive when their blood was sampled. The V end lost 3 bases, the J end lost 3 bases, and 8 bases lay between the germline ends. Germline V gene data show CDR1 as SGHTA and CDR2 as FQGNSA. This CDR3 is 13 amino acids long. The sequencing input was sorted CD4+, CD8+, or CD8+CD57+ T cells (not recorded which) from PBMCs. V gene TRBV7-2 combines with J gene TRBJ1-2; D is unresolved. The receptor was derived from a human donor with aplastic anemia. CDR3 bases: TGTGCCAGCAGCTTGGACGGTGACTATGGCTACACCTTC. Amino acid sequence: CASSLDGDYGYTF. The full variable domain, with the rest looked up from reference TRBV7-2 and TRBJ1-2, is GAGVSQSPSNKVTEKGKDVELRCDPISGHTALYWYRQSLGQGLEFLIYFQGNSAPDKSGLPSDRFSAERTGGSVSTLTIQRTQQEDSAVYLCASSLDGDYGYTFGSGTRLTVV.